This entry is about one T cell receptor beta chain. Its specific antigen is unknown. The input lacks base qualities; no much larger clone sits a single base away. The trial excluded patients who had a history of autoimmune disease or who were on systemic immunosuppression. Peripheral blood for TCR sequencing was collected from all dose cohorts at baseline, on cycle 4 day 1, and on cycle 7 day 1. The samples were drawn from a first-in-human, open-label, multicenter phase I dose-escalation trial of ivuxolimab. Adults with locally advanced or metastatic melanoma, renal cell carcinoma, hepatocellular carcinoma or head and neck squamous cell carcinoma were enrolled in the trial. CD4+ and CD8+ T cells were sorted separately from peripheral blood before TCR sequencing. The data were obtained in a study of OX40 agonist ivuxolimab in advanced cancers. Some background on the complete study: Ivuxolimab was an agonistic, fully human IgG2 monoclonal antibody directed against OX40 (CD134), a costimulatory receptor. Intravenous ivuxolimab was administered to patients every 2 weeks at six dose levels: 0.01, 0.1, 0.3, 1.5, 3 and 10 mg/kg. Of the roughly 53 patients in dose escalation, 19 had hepatocellular carcinoma, roughly 15 had melanoma, 9 had renal cell carcinoma and 9 had head and neck cancer. A male proportion of 82.7% and a mean age of 60 years, ranging from about 20 to 85, were recorded for the dose-escalation cohort. Prior anti-PD-1, anti-PD-L1 or anti-CTLA-4 therapy was permitted, and checkpoint inhibitors had been received by approximately 39% of dose-escalation patients. Partial responses were achieved by three dose-escalation patients, of whom one had hepatocellular carcinoma and two had cutaneous melanoma. The purpose of peripheral TCRbeta sequencing was to test whether ivuxolimab changed TCR sequence diversity and led to clonal T-cell expansion. The paper reports the monotherapy dose-escalation portion (N of about 54 patients) of the phase I ivuxolimab trial.

At the junction V is shortened by 6 bases and J by 5 bases, with 10 bases in between. The CDR3 has 13 amino acids, counting the end cysteine and phenylalanine. The entry retains the CDR3 DNA only, 39 bases that are in frame from base 1. Based on the germline V gene, the CDR1 and CDR2 sequences are SGHTA and FQGTGA. General findings and caveats noted by the study authors: Antigen specificity was not determined for the clonally expanded peripheral T cells. After ivuxolimab, more expanded clones were found on average in CD8+ T cells than in CD4+ T cells. In the 0.1-3.0 mg/kg groups, partial responders had among the lowest normalized peripheral clonal expansion, particularly in CD8+ T cells. At doses of 0.1 to 3.0 mg/kg, clonal expansion of both CD4+ and CD8+ T cells in blood was seen between baseline and week 6. Low levels of normalized T-cell clonal expansion were also seen in some nonresponding patients.

Genomic DNA was isolated from the sorted cells so that the TCRbeta CDR3 region could be sequenced. The immunoSEQ Assay was used to sequence the TCRbeta CDR3 regions. TCRdb stores this immuneACCESS table with in-frame sequences only. Part of the clones is absent; in the studies checked, under half of the shortfall reflects unresolved V genes, and no reason is known for the rest. This sample lists some 61,000 clones; 85% to 90% were detected once. Roughly 4.9% of the sample is in the top ten clones. The origin of this receptor is an adult with an advanced solid tumor such as melanoma, head and neck, liver or kidney cancer. The input for sequencing was CD4+ or CD8+ T cells sorted from blood, taken in a trial of the OX40 agonist ivuxolimab. The chain is made from TRBV7-3 and TRBJ2-2, and the D gene may be TRBD1, 6 bases matching. The CDR3 in this case is CASRPGQTGELFF. The nucleotides read TGTGCCAGCAGACCCGGACAGACCGGGGAGCTGTTTTTT.